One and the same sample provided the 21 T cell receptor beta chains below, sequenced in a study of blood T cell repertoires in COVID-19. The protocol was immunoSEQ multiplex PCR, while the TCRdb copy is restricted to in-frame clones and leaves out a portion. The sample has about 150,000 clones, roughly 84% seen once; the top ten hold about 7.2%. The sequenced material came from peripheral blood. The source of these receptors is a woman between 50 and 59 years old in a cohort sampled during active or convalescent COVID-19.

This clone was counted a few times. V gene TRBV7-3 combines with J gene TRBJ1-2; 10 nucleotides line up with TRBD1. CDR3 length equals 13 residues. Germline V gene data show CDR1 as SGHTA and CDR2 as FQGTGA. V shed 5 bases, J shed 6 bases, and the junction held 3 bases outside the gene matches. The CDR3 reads CASSQTGGDGYTF. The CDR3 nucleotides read TGTGCCAGCAGCCAGACAGGGGGCGATGGCTACACCTTC.

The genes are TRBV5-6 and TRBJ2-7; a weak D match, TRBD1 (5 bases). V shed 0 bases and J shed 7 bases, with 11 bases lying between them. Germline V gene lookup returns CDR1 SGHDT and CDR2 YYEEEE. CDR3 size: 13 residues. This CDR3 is CASSLAGPGEQYF. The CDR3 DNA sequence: TGTGCCAGCAGCTTGGCCGGTCCAGGGGAGCAGTACTTC.

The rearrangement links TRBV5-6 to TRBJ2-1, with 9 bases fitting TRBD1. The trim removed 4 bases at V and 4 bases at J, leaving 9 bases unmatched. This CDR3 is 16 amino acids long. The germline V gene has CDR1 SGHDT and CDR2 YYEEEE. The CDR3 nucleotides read TGTGCCAGCAGCCAAGTACAGGGGGCTTCTTACAATGAGCAGTTCTTC. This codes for CASSQVQGASYNEQFF.

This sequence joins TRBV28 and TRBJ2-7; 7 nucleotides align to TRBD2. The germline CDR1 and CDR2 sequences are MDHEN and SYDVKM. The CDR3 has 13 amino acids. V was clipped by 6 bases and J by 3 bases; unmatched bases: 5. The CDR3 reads CASRTSPSYEQYF. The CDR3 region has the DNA TGTGCCAGCAGGACTAGCCCAAGCTACGAGCAGTACTTC. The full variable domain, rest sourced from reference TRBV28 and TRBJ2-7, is DVKVTQSSRYLVKRTGEKVFLECVQDMDHENMFWYRQDPGLGLRLIYFSYDVKMKEKGDIPEGYSVSREKKERFSLILESASTNQTSMYLCASRTSPSYEQYFGPGTRLTVT.

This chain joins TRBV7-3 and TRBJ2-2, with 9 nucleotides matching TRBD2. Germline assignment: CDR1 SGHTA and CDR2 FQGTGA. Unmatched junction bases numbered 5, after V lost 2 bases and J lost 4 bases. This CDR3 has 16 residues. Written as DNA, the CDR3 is TGTGCCAGCAGCTTAGGGGGAGCGGGGGGCACCGGGGAGCTGTTTTTT. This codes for CASSLGGAGGTGELFF.

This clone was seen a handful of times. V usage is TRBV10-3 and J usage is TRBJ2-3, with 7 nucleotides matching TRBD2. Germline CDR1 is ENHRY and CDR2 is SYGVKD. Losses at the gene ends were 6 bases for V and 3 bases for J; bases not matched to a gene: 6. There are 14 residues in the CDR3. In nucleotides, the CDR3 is TGTGCCATCAGGTTAGGGGAGGGGACAGATACGCAGTATTTT. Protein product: CAIRLGEGTDTQYF.

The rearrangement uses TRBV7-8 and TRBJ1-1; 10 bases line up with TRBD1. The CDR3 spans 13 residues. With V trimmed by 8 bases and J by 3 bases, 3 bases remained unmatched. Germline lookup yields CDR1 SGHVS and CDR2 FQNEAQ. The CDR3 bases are TGTGCCAGCGGACAGGGGGGGGACACTGAAGCTTTCTTT. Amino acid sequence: CASGQGGDTEAFF.

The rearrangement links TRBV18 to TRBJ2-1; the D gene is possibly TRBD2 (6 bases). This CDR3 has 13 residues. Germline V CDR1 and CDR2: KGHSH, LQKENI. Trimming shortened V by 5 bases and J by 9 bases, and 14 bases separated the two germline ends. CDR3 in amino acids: CASSGTADSEQFF. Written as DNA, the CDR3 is TGTGCCAGCTCAGGGACTGCCGACAGTGAGCAGTTCTTC.

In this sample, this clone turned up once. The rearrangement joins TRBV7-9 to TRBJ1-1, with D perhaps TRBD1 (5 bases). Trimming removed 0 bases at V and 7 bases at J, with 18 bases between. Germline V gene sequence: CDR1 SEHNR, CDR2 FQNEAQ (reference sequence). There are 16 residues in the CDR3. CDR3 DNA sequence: TGTGCCAGCAGCTTAGCGCAGGGTACGAACTACTTTGAAGCTTTCTTT. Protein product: CASSLAQGTNYFEAFF.

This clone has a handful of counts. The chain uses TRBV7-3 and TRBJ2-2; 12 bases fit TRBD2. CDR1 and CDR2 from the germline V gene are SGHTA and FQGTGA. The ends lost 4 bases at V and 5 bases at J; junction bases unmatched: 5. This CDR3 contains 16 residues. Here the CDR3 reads CASSSKTSGGTGELFF. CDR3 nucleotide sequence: TGTGCCAGCAGCTCAAAGACTAGCGGGGGAACCGGGGAGCTGTTTTTT.

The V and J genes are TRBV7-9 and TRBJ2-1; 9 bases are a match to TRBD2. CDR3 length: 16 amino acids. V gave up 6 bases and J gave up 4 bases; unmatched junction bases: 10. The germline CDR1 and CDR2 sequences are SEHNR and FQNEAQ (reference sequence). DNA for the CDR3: TGTGCCAGCAGTCGGTTTCTAGCGGGGCTATACAATGAGCAGTTCTTC. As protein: CASSRFLAGLYNEQFF.

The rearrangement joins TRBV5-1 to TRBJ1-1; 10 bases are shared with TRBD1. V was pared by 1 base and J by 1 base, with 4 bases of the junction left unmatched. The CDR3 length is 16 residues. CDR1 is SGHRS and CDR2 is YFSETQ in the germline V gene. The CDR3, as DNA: TGCGCCAGCAGCTTGCGGACAGGGGGACCGAACACTGAAGCTTTCTTT. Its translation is CASSLRTGGPNTEAFF.

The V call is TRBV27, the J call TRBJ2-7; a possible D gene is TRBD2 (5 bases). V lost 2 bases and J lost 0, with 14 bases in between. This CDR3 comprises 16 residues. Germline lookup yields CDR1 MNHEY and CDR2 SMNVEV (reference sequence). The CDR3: CASSLNIRESSYEQYF. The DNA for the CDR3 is TGTGCCAGCAGTTTAAATATCCGGGAAAGCTCCTACGAGCAGTACTTC.

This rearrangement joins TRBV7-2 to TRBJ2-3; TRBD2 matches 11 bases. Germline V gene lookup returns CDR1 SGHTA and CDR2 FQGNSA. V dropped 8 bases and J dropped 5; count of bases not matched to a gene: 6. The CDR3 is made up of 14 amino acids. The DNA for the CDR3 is TGTACCAGCTCACTAGCGGGGGTGGGAGATACGCAGTATTTT. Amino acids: CTSSLAGVGDTQYF.

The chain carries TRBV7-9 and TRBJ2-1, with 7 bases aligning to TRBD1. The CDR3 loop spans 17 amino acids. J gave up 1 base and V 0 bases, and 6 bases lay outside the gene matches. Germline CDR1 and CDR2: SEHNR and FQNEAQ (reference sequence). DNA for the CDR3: TGTGCCAGCAGCTTAGCGGGAACAGGGGTATCCTACAATGAGCAGTTCTTC. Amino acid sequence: CASSLAGTGVSYNEQFF. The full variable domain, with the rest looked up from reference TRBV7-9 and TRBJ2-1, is DTGVSQNPRHKITKRGQNVTFRCDPISEHNRLYWYRQTLGQGPEFLTYFQNEAQLEKSRLLSDRFSAERPKGSFSTLEIQRTEQGDSAMYLCASSLAGTGVSYNEQFFGPGTRLTVL.

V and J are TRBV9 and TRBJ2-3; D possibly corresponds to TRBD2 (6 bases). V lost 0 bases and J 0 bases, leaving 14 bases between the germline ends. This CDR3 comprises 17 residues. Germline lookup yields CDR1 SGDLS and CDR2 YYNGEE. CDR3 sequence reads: CASSVGAGTSSTDTQYF. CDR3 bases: TGTGCCAGCAGCGTAGGGGCGGGGACCTCTAGCACAGATACGCAGTATTTT.

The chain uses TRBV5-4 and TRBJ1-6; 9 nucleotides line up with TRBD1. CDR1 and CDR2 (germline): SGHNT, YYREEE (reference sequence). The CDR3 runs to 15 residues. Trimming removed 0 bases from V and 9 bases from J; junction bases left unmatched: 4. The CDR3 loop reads CASSLDGTGISPLHF. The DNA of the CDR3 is TGTGCCAGCAGCTTGGACGGGACAGGGATTTCACCCCTCCACTTT.

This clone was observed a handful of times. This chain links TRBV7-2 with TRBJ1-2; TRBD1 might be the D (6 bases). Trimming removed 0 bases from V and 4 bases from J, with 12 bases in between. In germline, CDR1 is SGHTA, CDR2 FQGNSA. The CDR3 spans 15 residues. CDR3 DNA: TGTGCCAGCAGCTTAGCGCCAGGGGAAACCTATGGCTACACCTTC. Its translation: CASSLAPGETYGYTF.

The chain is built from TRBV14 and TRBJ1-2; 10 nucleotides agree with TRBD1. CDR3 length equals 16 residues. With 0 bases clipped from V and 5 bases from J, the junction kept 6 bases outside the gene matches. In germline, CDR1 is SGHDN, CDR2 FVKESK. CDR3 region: CASSQETGGALYGYTF. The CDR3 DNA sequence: TGTGCCAGCAGCCAAGAGACAGGGGGCGCCCTATATGGCTACACCTTC.

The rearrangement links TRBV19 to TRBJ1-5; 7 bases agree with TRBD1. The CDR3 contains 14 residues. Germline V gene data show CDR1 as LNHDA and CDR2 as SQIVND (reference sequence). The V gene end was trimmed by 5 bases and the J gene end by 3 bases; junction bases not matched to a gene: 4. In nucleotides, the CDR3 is TGTGCCAGTAGTTCACAGGGGTTCAATCAGCCCCAGCATTTT. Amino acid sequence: CASSSQGFNQPQHF.

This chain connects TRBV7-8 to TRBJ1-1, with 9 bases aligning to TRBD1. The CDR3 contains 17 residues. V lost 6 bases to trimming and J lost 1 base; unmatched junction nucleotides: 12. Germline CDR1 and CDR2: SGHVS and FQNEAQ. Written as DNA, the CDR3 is TGTGCCAGCAGGGAAAAGACAGGGGGGAGTACGAACACTGAAGCTTTCTTT. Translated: CASREKTGGSTNTEAFF. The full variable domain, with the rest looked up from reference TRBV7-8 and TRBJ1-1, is GAGVSQSPRYKVAKRGQDVALRCDPISGHVSLFWYQQALGQGPEFLTYFQNEAQLDKSGLPSDRFFAERPEGSVSTLKIQRTQQEDSAVYLCASREKTGGSTNTEAFFGQGTRLTVV.